This TCR beta chain was sequenced for a study of blood T cell repertoires in COVID-19. In the study overall: There were acute and convalescent COVID-19 samples, and they came from the United States, Italy and Spain. From T cells, B-cell-depleted T cells, or PBMCs came the material, which was cDNA or gDNA.

TCRdb's table, derived via immunoSEQ multiplex PCR, lists solely in-frame clones and lacks some. The sample has around 160,000 clones, almost 90% seen once. The CDR3 contains 21 residues. Germline CDR1 is SGHDN and CDR2 is FVKESK. Trimming at V came to 1 base and at J to 0 bases, leaving 12 bases not matched to a gene. This clone was found a few times. The receptor was derived from a human donor in a cohort sampled during active COVID-19. The rearrangement uses TRBV14 and TRBJ2-1; TRBD2 matches 13 bases. The sequencing input was peripheral blood. The CDR3 protein is CASSQGAIRTSGRSSYNEQFF. The CDR3 nucleotides are TGTGCCAGCAGCCAAGGGGCTATCCGGACTAGCGGGAGATCCTCCTACAATGAGCAGTTCTTC. Drawing the rest from reference TRBV14 and TRBJ2-1, the complete variable domain is EAGVTQFPSHSVIEKGQTVTLRCDPISGHDNLYWYRRVMGKEIKFLLHFVKESKQDESGMPNNRFLAERTGGTYSTLKVQPAELEDSGVYFCASSQGAIRTSGRSSYNEQFFGPGTRLTVL.